One sample yielded the 26 T cell receptor beta chains listed below, sequenced in a study of shared clonotypes between healthy human individuals (dated by TCRdb to 2019 to 2021). CD8 naive samples were CD45RO-negative cells positively selected for CCR7, giving a CD45RA+CCR7+ population that excluded TemRA cells. Receptors were amplified or captured by the immunoSEQ multiplex PCR assay. In TCRdb, the immuneACCESS table is reduced to in-frame sequences with V and J assigned. These tables do not hold every clone; where another copy was compared, an unresolved V gene accounts for under half, and the others remain unexplained. This sample is represented by roughly 2.1 million clones; about 93% of them were singletons. The biggest ten clones account for about 1.5% of the sample. Sequencing was carried out using naive CD8+ T cells from PBMCs. Per the publication, the cell subset or site label means: CD45RA+CCR7+. The receptors were sampled from a young man in good health. Some clones in this sample may be carry-over from other donors' samples.

This clone came up once. The chain recombines TRBV30 with TRBJ2-7, with 9 bases matching TRBD2. The CDR3 is made up of 15 amino acids. Germline values: CDR1 GTSNPN, CDR2 SVGIG (reference sequence). In DNA, the CDR3 is TGTGCATGCGAGCGGGGGGCACCCAGCTCCTACGAGCAGTACTTC. This sequence encodes CACERGAPSSYEQYF.

V is TRBV7-9 and J is TRBJ1-4; 8 bases fit TRBD1. This CDR3 is built from 15 residues. CDR1 is SEHNR and CDR2 is FQNEAQ in the germline V gene (reference sequence). J lost 4 bases, V lost 3 bases, and 4 bases had no gene match. CDR3 nucleotides: TGTGCCAGCAGCTTCCACAGGGGGGGTAATGAAAAACTGTTTTTT. Protein: CASSFHRGGNEKLFF.

The gene calls are TRBV10-1 and TRBJ2-1; tentative D call: TRBD2 (5 bases). CDR1 is WNHNN, CDR2 SYGVQD, per germline (reference sequence). The CDR3 extends over 15 amino acids. The ends were cut back, 2 bases at V and 4 bases at J, with 12 bases in the middle. In nucleotides, the CDR3 is TGCGCCAGCAGTGAGGGAGGCGGGCAATACAATGAGCAGTTCTTC. Translation gives CASSEGGGQYNEQFF.

The chain employs TRBV6-6 and TRBJ1-4; 7 bases are shared with TRBD1. The CDR3 extends over 13 amino acids. V lost 9 bases, J lost 6 bases, and 7 bases stayed unmatched. Germline loops: CDR1 MNHNY, CDR2 SVGAGI (reference sequence). CDR3 amino acids: CASAGQAHEKLFF. In DNA form, the CDR3 reads TGTGCCAGTGCAGGACAGGCCCATGAAAAACTGTTTTTT.

Turning to this clone: The junction departs from the called germline gene at one end, perhaps through a read error. The chain recombines TRBV5-1 with TRBJ1-1, with TRBD1 identical over 11 bases. This CDR3 contains 16 residues. Germline V gene sequence: CDR1 SGHRS, CDR2 YFSETQ. The CDR3 spells CASGLDRGHGNTEAFF. Written as DNA, the CDR3 is TGCGCCAGCGGCTTGGACAGGGGGCATGGAAACACTGAAGCTTTCTTT.

The chain has TRBV6-6 and TRBJ2-7; 8 bases map to TRBD1. Trimming cost V 0 bases and J 1 base; bases outside gene matches: 2. This CDR3 is 15 amino acids long. The germline gives CDR1 MNHNY, CDR2 SVGAGI (reference sequence). The CDR3 protein is CASSYSTGASYEQYF. For the CDR3, the DNA is TGTGCCAGCAGTTACTCGACAGGGGCTTCCTACGAGCAGTACTTC.

This clone was counted once. V gene TRBV27 combines with J gene TRBJ2-3; TRBD1 might be the D (5 bases). V lost 8 bases, J lost 3 bases, and 18 bases lay in between. The CDR3 is 15 amino acids. The germline V gene encodes CDR1 MNHEY and CDR2 SMNVEV (reference sequence). The CDR3: CASSPAPRGTDTQYF. The CDR3, as DNA: TGTGCCAGCTCTCCTGCACCTAGGGGAACAGATACGCAGTATTTT.

V is TRBV27 and J is TRBJ2-5, with a possible D match to TRBD2 (5 bases). The CDR3 totals 16 residues. Trimming cost V 6 bases and J 2 bases, with 19 bases left between them. Germline CDR1 reads MNHEY; CDR2 reads SMNVEV (reference sequence). The DNA for the CDR3 is TGTGCCAGCAGACCATCCACCGGGATCCTTCAAGAGACCCAGTACTTC. Its protein product is CASRPSTGILQETQYF.

This rearrangement joins TRBV11-2 to TRBJ2-1, with D possibly being TRBD1 (6 bases). Per germline, CDR1 SGHAT and CDR2 FQNNGV. The CDR3 runs 15 residues. V was clipped by 5 bases and J by 7 bases, with 18 bases between them. DNA of the CDR3: TGTGCCAGCAGCCCCTGGGGGCAGCCACAGAATGAGCAGTTCTTC. Protein: CASSPWGQPQNEQFF.

V usage is TRBV28 and J usage is TRBJ2-7, with D hard to call. V was cut by 3 bases and J by 6 bases, with 12 bases left in between. CDR3 length: 13 amino acids. Germline CDR1 reads MDHEN; CDR2 reads SYDVKM. DNA for the CDR3: TGTGCCAGCAGTTTCAGTGAAGGGCTCGAGCAGTACTTC. Protein: CASSFSEGLEQYF.

The V gene is TRBV5-4, the J gene TRBJ2-7; D gene ambiguous. The CDR3 runs 12 residues. Germline V lookup: CDR1 SGHNT, CDR2 YYREEE (reference sequence). The ends were cut back, 1 base at V and 5 bases at J, with 7 bases in the middle. CDR3 sequence: CASSLRPNEQYF. CDR3 nucleotide sequence: TGTGCCAGCAGCTTGAGGCCGAACGAGCAGTACTTC.

The chain recombines TRBV6-1 with TRBJ2-7; TRBD2 might be the D (6 bases). CDR1 is MNHNS and CDR2 is SASEGT in the germline V gene. Trimming shortened V by 3 bases and J by 2 bases, and 11 bases separated the two germline ends. This CDR3 region has 14 residues. The CDR3 nucleotides are TGTGCCAGCAGTGACGGGGGATTTCCCTACGAGCAGTACTTC. Translating gives CASSDGGFPYEQYF.

This chain connects TRBV5-1 to TRBJ2-7; D is ambiguous. The CDR3 loop spans 16 amino acids. CDR1 is SGHRS, CDR2 YFSETQ, per germline. Trimming took off 5 bases at V and 4 bases at J, with 22 bases between the two ends. The CDR3 region is CASSFGGGETLYEQYF. The CDR3 region has the DNA TGCGCCAGCAGTTTTGGCGGCGGAGAAACTCTGTACGAGCAGTACTTC.

The chain joins TRBV11-2 to TRBJ1-2, with D possibly matching TRBD1 (5 bases). V was trimmed by 5 bases and J by 4 bases, leaving 11 bases between them. Germline lookup yields CDR1 SGHAT and CDR2 FQNNGV. The CDR3 has 13 residues. In DNA form, the CDR3 reads TGTGCCAGCAGCCATAGAGACAGCTATGGCTACACCTTC. Its protein is CASSHRDSYGYTF. Filled out from reference TRBV11-2 and TRBJ1-2, the complete variable domain reads EAGVAQSPRYKIIEKRQSVAFWCNPISGHATLYWYQQILGQGPKLLIQFQNNGVVDDSQLPKDRFSAERLKGVDSTLKIQPAKLEDSAVYLCASSHRDSYGYTFGSGTRLTVV.

The V call is TRBV4-1, the J call TRBJ2-3; 10 nucleotides line up with TRBD2. The germline V gene encodes CDR1 MGHRA and CDR2 YSYEKL. V lost 0 bases to trimming and J lost 6 bases; unmatched junction nucleotides: 9. The length of the CDR3 is 17 residues. The CDR3 protein is CASSQDVLGLALDTQYF. The CDR3 DNA is TGCGCCAGCAGCCAAGATGTTTTGGGACTAGCGTTGGATACGCAGTATTTT.

The rearrangement links TRBV9 to TRBJ2-3, with 10 bases fitting TRBD2. Germline V lookup: CDR1 SGDLS, CDR2 YYNGEE. This CDR3 is 17 amino acids long. V shed 0 bases and J 2 bases; nucleotides not matched to a gene: 6. The DNA for the CDR3 is TGTGCCAGCAGCGTAGGAGGAGCGGGAGGGCTCACAGATACGCAGTATTTT. Its translation: CASSVGGAGGLTDTQYF.

On this clone: At the DNA level, this CDR3 is encoded by other sequences in the same sample as well. The chain combines TRBV28 with TRBJ1-3, with TRBD1 as a possible D gene (5 bases). V lost 5 bases, J lost 1 base, and 9 bases lay in between. Per germline, CDR1 MDHEN and CDR2 SYDVKM. The CDR3 totals 14 residues. CDR3 in DNA: TGTGCCAGCAGTCCAGGGCCTTCTGGAAACACCATATATTTT. Translated, it gives CASSPGPSGNTIYF.

This sequence joins TRBV5-1 and TRBJ2-7; D possibly corresponds to TRBD2 (5 bases). This CDR3 comprises 12 residues. CDR1 is SGHRS, CDR2 YFSETQ, per germline. The V gene lost 1 base and the J gene lost 6 bases, with 8 bases spanning the gap. DNA for the CDR3: TGCGCCAGCAGCTTGCGGGGATTCGAGCAGTACTTC. It specifies CASSLRGFEQYF.

This chain connects TRBV19 to TRBJ2-4, with D maybe TRBD2 (6 bases). The CDR3 runs 16 residues. Germline assignment: CDR1 LNHDA and CDR2 SQIVND (reference sequence). V lost 0 bases, J lost 4 bases, and 13 bases lay in between. The CDR3, as DNA: TGTGCCAGTAGTATAGATCCTCTGGGACTGAAAAACATTCAGTACTTC. Encoded protein: CASSIDPLGLKNIQYF.

This clone was found once. Other DNA sequences from this sample encode an identical CDR3 as well. The chain carries TRBV6-5 and TRBJ2-7; D is ambiguous. The V gene lost 6 bases and the J gene lost 3 bases, with 12 bases spanning the gap. The CDR3 has 13 amino acids. The germline gives CDR1 MNHEY, CDR2 SVGAGI. Written as DNA, the CDR3 is TGTGCCAGCAGCTATAGGGTTGGCTACGAGCAGTACTTC. Amino acid sequence: CASSYRVGYEQYF.

This clone was detected only once. The V and J genes are TRBV4-3 and TRBJ2-1, with TRBD2 as a possible D gene (5 bases). The V end was cut by 0 bases, the J end by 6 bases, with 9 bases between. There are 14 residues in the CDR3. Germline loops: CDR1 LGHNA, CDR2 YSLEER. CDR3 sequence: CASSQDIGGNEQFF. The CDR3 DNA follows: TGCGCCAGCAGCCAAGATATTGGAGGCAATGAGCAGTTCTTC.

The rearrangement links TRBV7-9 to TRBJ1-2; D is uncertain. CDR1 and CDR2 from the germline V gene are SEHNR and FQNEAQ (reference sequence). V was pared by 4 bases and J by 0 bases, with 12 bases between. This CDR3 is built from 15 residues. The CDR3 loop is CASSYDDRANYGYTF. In nucleotides, the CDR3 is TGTGCCAGCAGCTACGACGATAGAGCTAACTATGGCTACACCTTC.

J is TRBJ1-2 and V is TRBV5-6, with TRBD1 matching over 9 bases. This CDR3 has 13 residues. V lost 4 bases to trimming and J lost 7 bases; unmatched junction nucleotides: 5. CDR1 is SGHDT and CDR2 is YYEEEE in the germline V gene. CDR3 DNA: TGTGCCAGCAGCCACAGGGGGCCTGGTGGCTACACCTTC. Encoded protein: CASSHRGPGGYTF.

The chain recombines TRBV7-9 with TRBJ2-5; perhaps TRBD1 as D (7 bases). Germline V gene lookup returns CDR1 SEHNR and CDR2 FQNEAQ (reference sequence). The CDR3 has 16 residues. Trimming pared 5 bases from V and 4 bases from J, leaving 20 bases between. CDR3 residues: CASSPGGGLRVETQYF. The CDR3 nucleotides are TGTGCCAGCAGCCCAGGAGGGGGCCTCCGGGTAGAGACCCAGTACTTC.

The rearrangement joins TRBV19 to TRBJ1-1; D gene unclear. V was pared by 7 bases and J by 3 bases, with 15 bases between. CDR1 LNHDA and CDR2 SQIVND come from the germline V gene (reference sequence). The CDR3 covers 14 residues. CDR3: CASNRRSRDTEAFF. The CDR3 DNA reads as TGTGCCAGTAATAGAAGGAGTCGAGACACTGAAGCTTTCTTT.

The chain recombines TRBV9 with TRBJ2-6, with TRBD1 matching over 7 bases. Germline assignment: CDR1 SGDLS and CDR2 YYNGEE. The V and J ends lost 1 base and 0 bases, in that order; junction bases with no gene match: 10. The CDR3 consists of 19 residues. The CDR3 DNA reads TGTGCCAGCAGCGTAAGTTTAACAGGGGCCATCTCTGGGGCCAACGTCCTGACTTTC. It codes for CASSVSLTGAISGANVLTF.